This TCR beta chain is from a study of T-cell reconstitution after alpha-beta-depleted transplantation in children. Study observations and caveats: In some patients, recipient T cells and intrathymic progenitors surviving conditioning explained high day-60 diversity.

This CDR3 has 15 amino acids. From germline, CDR1 is MNHNS and CDR2 SASEGT. Trimming removed 5 bases from V and 3 bases from J, with 16 bases in between. For TCRbeta, the library was prepared with unique molecular identifiers. TCRdb re-derived calls from the PCR reads in MiXCR, one entry per CDR3 protein. The sample holds around 270,000 distinct CDR3 sequences, around 10% seen once. This clonotype came up a few times. Its specificity is unknown. The TCR comes from a boy in the first two years of life with acute myeloid leukemia, due to receive a stem cell transplant. This chain uses TRBV6-1 with TRBJ1-1; D is unclear. Specimen: PBMCs, collected before TCRalphabeta/CD19-depleted stem cell transplant. CDR3 bases: TGTGCCAGCAGTCTCCATCGCCGCGGGGACACTGAAGCTTTCTTT. Encoded protein: CASSLHRRGDTEAFF.